A selection of T cell receptor beta chains follows, all from one sample in a study of CD8+CD57+ T cells in acquired aplastic anemia. TCRdb reprocessed the reads via MiXCR and lists one record per CDR3 protein. This sample has under 200,000 distinct CDR3 sequences; about three fifths occur once, and the top ten carry under 60%. Sequencing input: sorted CD4+, CD8+, or CD8+CD57+ T cells (not recorded which) from PBMCs. The receptors were gathered from a human donor in good health. Each CDR3 is given with its conserved first and last residue. A D gene is named only where the DNA matches it firmly. Only some rows state a clone size, as once, few, many or a class for expanded clones.

j_call	d_call	clone_size	v_call	cdr3_aa	cdr3_nt
TRBJ1-2	.	.	TRBV29-1	CSVSSGTYGYTF	TGCAGCGTTTCATCTGGGACCTATGGCTACACCTTC
TRBJ1-2	.	few	TRBV20-1	CSAQEGLSAYTF	TGCAGTGCCCAGGAGGGGCTGTCCGCCTACACCTTC
TRBJ2-4	.	.	TRBV25-1	CASSELFGVGNIQYF	TGTGCCAGCAGTGAGTTGTTCGGGGTGGGAAACATTCAGTACTTC
TRBJ2-7	.	.	TRBV10-1	CASRLQWTLTYEQYF	TGCGCCAGCAGGCTCCAGTGGACCCTGACCTACGAGCAGTACTTC
TRBJ2-1	TRBD2	.	TRBV19	CASSERLAGSNEQFF	TGTGCCAGTAGTGAGCGACTAGCGGGGAGTAATGAGCAGTTCTTC
TRBJ1-2	.	.	TRBV24-1	CATSDFRGGYGYTF	TGTGCCACCAGTGATTTCAGGGGAGGCTATGGCTACACCTTC
TRBJ2-7	TRBD2	.	TRBV20-1	CSLRLAGSYEQYF	TGCAGTCTAAGACTAGCGGGGTCTTACGAGCAGTACTTC
TRBJ2-2	.	many	TRBV7-9	CASSLPTGRGGTGELFF	TGTGCCAGCAGCTTACCTACAGGGCGCGGTGGCACCGGGGAGCTGTTTTTT
TRBJ1-2	.	.	TRBV20-1	CSARVGGSEGYTF	TGCAGTGCTAGAGTCGGGGGGAGTGAAGGCTACACCTTC
TRBJ2-7	.	many	TRBV5-6	CASSLAGTHYEQYF	TGTGCCAGCAGCTTGGCTGGGACACATTACGAGCAGTACTTC
TRBJ1-1	.	.	TRBV29-1	CSATKGGNTEAFF	TGCAGCGCAACCAAGGGGGGGAACACTGAAGCTTTCTTT
TRBJ1-1	.	.	TRBV19	CASTGDTEAFF	TGTGCCAGTACGGGGGACACTGAAGCTTTCTTT
TRBJ1-5	.	many	TRBV6-1	CASGGPYQPQHF	TGTGCCAGCGGCGGGCCCTATCAGCCCCAGCATTTT
TRBJ1-2	TRBD1	many	TRBV2	CAGTDREDYGYTF	TGTGCCGGGACCGACAGGGAGGACTATGGCTACACCTTC
TRBJ2-3	.	.	TRBV7-3	CASSLTGGPPSTDTQYF	TGTGCCAGCAGCTTAACGGGGGGGCCGCCTAGCACAGATACGCAGTATTTT
TRBJ1-2	.	.	TRBV2	CASSLDSLYGYTF	TGTGCCAGCAGTCTCGACAGCCTCTATGGCTACACCTTC
TRBJ2-7	TRBD1	.	TRBV9	CASSGWTGEDGQYF	TGTGCCAGCAGCGGTTGGACAGGGGAGGACGGGCAGTACTTC
TRBJ1-4	TRBD1	.	TRBV9	CASSPRQGAEEKLFF	TGTGCCAGCAGCCCTCGACAGGGGGCGGAAGAAAAGCTGTTTTTT
TRBJ2-1	TRBD1	many	TRBV5-5	CASSSGTGVHNEQFF	TGTGCCAGCAGCTCCGGGACAGGGGTCCACAATGAGCAGTTCTTC
TRBJ2-7	.	.	TRBV20-1	CSASGGLNEQYF	TGCAGTGCTAGCGGGGGGCTGAATGAGCAGTACTTC
TRBJ1-2	.	.	TRBV29-1	CSAQQGVYGYTF	TGCAGCGCCCAACAGGGAGTCTATGGCTACACCTTC
TRBJ1-4	TRBD1	many	TRBV25-1	CASGPTGRSEKLFF	TGTGCCAGCGGCCCGACAGGGCGAAGTGAAAAACTGTTTTTT
TRBJ2-1	.	few	TRBV2	CASGGPGRPYNEQFF	TGTGCCAGCGGGGGCCCGGGGAGACCCTACAATGAGCAGTTCTTC
TRBJ2-1	TRBD2	.	TRBV24-1	CATSDAGTRGNEQFF	TGTGCCACCAGTGACGCCGGGACTAGGGGCAATGAGCAGTTCTTC
TRBJ2-2	.	.	TRBV5-1	CASSIGTNTGELFF	TGCGCCAGCAGCATAGGGACGAACACCGGGGAGCTGTTTTTT
TRBJ1-1	.	.	TRBV2	CASSGSNGRWDTEAFF	TGTGCCAGCAGTGGGTCGAACGGGCGGTGGGACACTGAAGCTTTCTTT
TRBJ2-5	.	few	TRBV7-2	CASSLVSTVGDTQYF	TGTGCCAGCAGCTTAGTAAGCACAGTCGGGGACACCCAGTACTTC
TRBJ2-3	TRBD1	once	TRBV7-9	CASSFDDRGRSDTQYF	TGTGCCAGCAGCTTTGATGACAGGGGGCGATCAGATACGCAGTATTTT
TRBJ1-2	.	few	TRBV29-1	CSVQSYGYTF	TGCAGCGTCCAATCCTATGGCTACACCTTC
TRBJ2-7	.	.	TRBV9	CASSDKGGPYEQYF	TGTGCCAGCAGCGATAAGGGGGGGCCCTACGAGCAGTACTTC
TRBJ2-1	.	many	TRBV6-5	CASSRTQSSYNEQFF	TGTGCCAGCAGCCGAACTCAAAGCTCCTACAATGAGCAGTTCTTC
TRBJ2-7	TRBD1	.	TRBV20-1	CSARDMLGQGSSYEQYF	TGCAGTGCTAGAGATATGTTGGGACAGGGGAGCTCCTACGAGCAGTACTTC
TRBJ1-6	.	.	TRBV5-6	CASILASSYNSPLHF	TGTGCCAGCATTCTGGCGAGCTCCTATAATTCACCCCTCCACTTT
TRBJ2-3	.	once	TRBV19	CASSTLDTDTQYF	TGTGCCAGTAGCACGTTAGACACAGATACGCAGTATTTT
TRBJ1-1	.	many	TRBV2	CASSDTLNTEAFF	TGTGCCAGCAGTGACACTCTGAACACTGAAGCTTTCTTT
TRBJ2-3	.	few	TRBV7-7	CASSLDYEDTQYF	TGTGCTAGCAGCTTAGATTATGAGGATACGCAGTATTTT
TRBJ1-2	.	.	TRBV19	CASGGVGNYGYTF	TGTGCCAGTGGGGGGGTTGGGAACTATGGCTACACCTTC
TRBJ1-6	.	.	TRBV7-9	CASSLGGSDSPLHF	TGTGCCAGCAGCTTAGGGGGTTCTGATTCACCCCTCCACTTT
TRBJ2-1	TRBD2	.	TRBV5-4	CASSGGGYGEQFF	TGTGCCAGCTCGGGCGGGGGTTACGGTGAGCAGTTCTTC
TRBJ2-5	.	.	TRBV24-1	CATSDDDNQETQYF	TGTGCCACCAGTGATGACGACAACCAAGAGACCCAGTACTTC
TRBJ2-1	.	.	TRBV24-1	CATSDLSVGGNEQFF	TGTGCCACCAGTGATTTGTCCGTAGGGGGTAATGAGCAGTTCTTC
TRBJ1-2	TRBD1	.	TRBV10-2	CASSGQGYGYTF	TGCGCCAGCAGTGGACAGGGGTATGGCTACACCTTC
TRBJ1-2	.	.	TRBV2	CASRNRLTPWNYGYTF	TGTGCCAGCAGAAACAGGCTAACTCCGTGGAACTATGGCTACACCTTC
TRBJ2-7	TRBD1	.	TRBV25-1	CASTLGQGNYEQYF	TGTGCCTCGACCCTGGGACAGGGGAACTACGAGCAGTACTTC
TRBJ2-3	.	many	TRBV7-8	CASSLEGSTDTQYF	TGTGCCAGCAGCTTAGAAGGAAGCACAGATACGCAGTATTTT
TRBJ1-5	TRBD1	.	TRBV15	CATSRTGDSNQPQHF	TGTGCCACCAGCAGGACAGGGGATAGCAATCAGCCCCAGCATTTT
TRBJ2-7	.	.	TRBV20-1	CSASSLGSSHEQYF	TGCAGTGCCAGCAGCTTAGGCAGCTCCCACGAGCAGTACTTC
TRBJ1-6	.	.	TRBV20-1	CSAVGANNSPLHF	TGCAGTGCAGTAGGGGCGAATAATTCACCCCTCCACTTT
TRBJ2-3	.	.	TRBV4-3	CASSQVAGAFTDTQYF	TGCGCCAGCAGCCAAGTCGCGGGGGCCTTCACAGATACGCAGTATTTT
TRBJ2-7	TRBD1	.	TRBV7-9	CASRIGRDRGYEQYF	TGTGCCAGCAGAATAGGCCGGGACAGGGGCTACGAGCAGTACTTC
TRBJ2-1	.	.	TRBV24-1	CATSDMAAQKLNEQFF	TGTGCCACCAGTGATATGGCGGCGCAGAAACTCAATGAGCAGTTCTTC
TRBJ1-2	.	.	TRBV5-4	CASSFRQDYGYTF	TGTGCCAGCAGCTTTCGACAGGACTATGGCTACACCTTC
TRBJ2-7	.	.	TRBV7-9	CARSLEASSYEQYF	TGTGCTAGAAGTTTAGAGGCGAGCTCCTACGAGCAGTACTTC
TRBJ1-4	.	.	TRBV9	CASSPASAHHGEKLFF	TGTGCCAGCAGTCCGGCTTCAGCGCACCACGGGGAAAAACTGTTTTTT
TRBJ2-7	TRBD1	.	TRBV7-3	CASSWTGGAVGQYF	TGTGCCAGCAGCTGGACAGGGGGCGCAGTGGGGCAGTACTTC
TRBJ2-2	TRBD1	.	TRBV20-1	CSARDLGTGENTGELFF	TGCAGTGCTAGAGATCTTGGGACAGGGGAGAACACCGGGGAGCTGTTTTTT
TRBJ2-2	.	once	TRBV11-2	CASSPFGNTGELFF	TGTGCCAGCAGCCCCTTTGGGAACACCGGGGAGCTGTTTTTT
TRBJ2-3	.	once	TRBV20-1	CSANGVIAYEGTDTQYF	TGCAGTGCTAATGGCGTTATTGCCTACGAGGGCACAGATACGCAGTATTTT
TRBJ1-1	.	many	TRBV19	CASSIGGGTEAFF	TGTGCCAGTAGTATCGGTGGGGGCACTGAAGCTTTCTTT
TRBJ2-7	.	.	TRBV9	CASSVGQRDYEQYF	TGTGCCAGCAGCGTCGGACAGAGGGACTACGAGCAGTACTTC